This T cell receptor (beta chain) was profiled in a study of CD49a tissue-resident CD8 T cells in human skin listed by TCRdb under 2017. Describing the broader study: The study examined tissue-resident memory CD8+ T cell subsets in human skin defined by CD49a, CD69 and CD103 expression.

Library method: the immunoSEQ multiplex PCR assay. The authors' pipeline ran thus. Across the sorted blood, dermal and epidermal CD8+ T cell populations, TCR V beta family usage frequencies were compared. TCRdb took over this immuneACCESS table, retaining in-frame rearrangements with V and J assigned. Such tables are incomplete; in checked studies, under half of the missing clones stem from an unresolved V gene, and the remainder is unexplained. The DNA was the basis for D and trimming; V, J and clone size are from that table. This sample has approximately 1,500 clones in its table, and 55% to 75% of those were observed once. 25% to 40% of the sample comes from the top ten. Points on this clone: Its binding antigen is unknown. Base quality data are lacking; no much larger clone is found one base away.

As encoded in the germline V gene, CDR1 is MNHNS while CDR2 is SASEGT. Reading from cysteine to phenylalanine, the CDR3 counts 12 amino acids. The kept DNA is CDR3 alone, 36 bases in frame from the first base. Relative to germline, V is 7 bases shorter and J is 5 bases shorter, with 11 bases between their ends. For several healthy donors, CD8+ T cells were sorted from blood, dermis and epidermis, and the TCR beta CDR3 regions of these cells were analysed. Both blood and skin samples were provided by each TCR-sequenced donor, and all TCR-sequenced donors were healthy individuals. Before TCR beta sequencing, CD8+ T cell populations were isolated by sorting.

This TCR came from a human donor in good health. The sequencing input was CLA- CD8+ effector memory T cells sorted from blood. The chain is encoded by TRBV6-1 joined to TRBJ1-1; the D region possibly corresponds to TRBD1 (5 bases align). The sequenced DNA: TGTGCCAGCAACGAAAGGGGAACTGAAGCTTTCTTT. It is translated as CASNERGTEAFF.